The clone carrying this T cell receptor (beta chain) was recorded many times. The target antigen is unknown. From genomic DNA, TCR beta CDR3 was amplified by two-round multiplex PCR. The first round of PCR was done with primers that matched each TRBV and TRBJ gene. Via MiXCR, TCRdb re-called the multiplex PCR reads, giving one row per CDR3 protein. This sample carries some 30,000 distinct CDR3 sequences, approximately 51% of them seen once, and the ten largest clones take 16%. This specimen comes from a study of prognosis after radiotherapy for stage I lung cancer. As for the study in general: The roughly 14 male and 6 or 7 female patients were aged 53 to 84, median about 70 years. Overall study findings and caveats: Lower values of Shannon entropy after stereotactic body radiation therapy were seen in patients who developed distant metastases. Unique TCR clone counts were lower following stereotactic body radiation therapy (median roughly 9,900 versus 7,200).

Germline values: CDR1 SGHTA, CDR2 FQGNSA. The CDR3 has 13 residues. Trimming stripped 6 bases from V and 6 bases from J, with 14 bases between. The chain uses TRBV7-2 and TRBJ1-1; no definite D call. The sample in question was PBMCs, obtained before or after stereotactic body radiation therapy (not recorded which). The sequence came from a donor over 45 with non-small cell lung cancer. For the CDR3, the DNA is TGTGCCAGCAGGTCCGGGGAGATCGCTGAAGCTTTCTTT. Translated, it gives CASRSGEIAEAFF.